This T cell receptor (beta chain) was identified in a study of cytomegalovirus exposure and HLA in healthy donors. As for this clone: Antigen: not known.

Primers for the PCR totalled 60 Vbeta and 13 Jbeta. Here immunoSEQ multiplex PCR was the method, and the copy in TCRdb shows in-frame clones only, minus some. The ten most abundant clones cover about 4% of a sample with approximately 71,000 clones. Findings and limits, study-wide: HLA alleles showed associations with 16,951 TCR beta sequences in a later analysis, at a 0.05 false discovery rate. In a later analysis, HLA-associated TCR beta chains were more clonally expanded than equally common others.

Sequenced input: PBMCs. The TCR was taken from a female donor in good health and CMV-seropositive.

CDR3 sequence (DNA): TGTGCCAGCAGCACGCACAGGGACGAGCAGTACTTC. Its protein is CASSTHRDEQYF. The rearrangement joins TRBV7-9 to TRBJ2-7; TRBD1 is a possible D gene (6 bases). Trimming removed 5 bases from V and 5 bases from J, with 10 bases in between. This CDR3 comprises 12 residues. Germline V gene sequence: CDR1 SEHNR, CDR2 FQNEAQ (reference sequence). Full variable domain (remainder filled in from reference TRBV7-9 and TRBJ2-7): DTGVSQNPRHKITKRGQNVTFRCDPISEHNRLYWYRQTLGQGPEFLTYFQNEAQLEKSRLLSDRFSAERPKGSFSTLEIQRTEQGDSAMYLCASSTHRDEQYFGPGTRLTVT.